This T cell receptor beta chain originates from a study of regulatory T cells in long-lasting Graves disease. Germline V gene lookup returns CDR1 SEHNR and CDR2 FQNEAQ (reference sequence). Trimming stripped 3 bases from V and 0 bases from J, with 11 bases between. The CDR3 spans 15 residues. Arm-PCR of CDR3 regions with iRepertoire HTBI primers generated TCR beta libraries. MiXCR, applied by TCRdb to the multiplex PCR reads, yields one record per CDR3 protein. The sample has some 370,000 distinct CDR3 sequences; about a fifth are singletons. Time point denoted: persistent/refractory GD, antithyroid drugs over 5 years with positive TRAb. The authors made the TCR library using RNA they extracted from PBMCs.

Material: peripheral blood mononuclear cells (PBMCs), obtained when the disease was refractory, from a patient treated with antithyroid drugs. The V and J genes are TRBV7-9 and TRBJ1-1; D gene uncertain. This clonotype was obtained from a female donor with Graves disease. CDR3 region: CASSFFVGLNTEAFF. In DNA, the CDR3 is TGTGCCAGCAGCTTCTTCGTCGGCTTGAACACTGAAGCTTTCTTT.